This T cell receptor beta chain was sequenced for a study of T cell responses to AZD1222 COVID-19 vaccine (dated by TCRdb to about 2021). For the study in its entirety: Because spike-specific TCR depth and breadth did not differ between the two schedules, AZD1222 recipients who got a second dose at roughly 4 weeks were pooled with those who got a second dose at roughly 12 weeks. A total of 230 to 250 trial participants underwent TCR sequencing, of whom nearly 210 had received two doses of AZD1222 and roughly 26 had received two doses of the MenACWY control vaccine. Trial participants were enrolled by age into subgroups of 18-55, 56-69 and 70-plus years, and around 150, 29 and 61 TCR-sequenced participants, respectively, were included in these subgroups. Findings and caveats that apply to the study as a whole: Conclusions about previously exposed vaccinees are limited because only five to seven AZD1222 recipients were SARS-CoV-2 seropositive at baseline. A significant rise in spike-specific TCR breadth and depth was observed after two AZD1222 doses relative to day 0 and relative to MenACWY recipients. No day 14 peak-response samples were available, so repertoires were characterized only after the peak T cell response. Nearly half of unique spike-specific TCRs reportedly recognized epitopes outside regions mutated in the B.1.351 and B.1.1.7 variants. The 56-69-year group was small, and its depth increase did not reach significance, likely because of low power. Participants were mostly white British and included more females than males, and it was suggested by the authors that clonal diversity may have been underestimated. The vaccine-associated CD4 TCRs covered the entire spike protein, and the dominant responses fell in regions 160-218 and 743-854.

The CDR3 regions of human TCRbeta chains were analyzed by immunosequencing. As for the original processing: Repertoire TCRs were matched against a reference library of SARS-CoV-2-specific TCRs generated with the MIRA antigen-specificity platform. Breadth was defined as the fraction of unique TCRs that were SARS-CoV-2-associated. Depth was defined as the fraction of total T cells that were SARS-CoV-2-associated. Each spike-specific TCR was assigned to its reactive spike region and to a CD4 or CD8 class using the MIRA data. Log10-transformed breadth and depth values were compared by one-way ANOVA with Sidak's multiple comparisons tests. The source is immuneACCESS, and TCRdb retained only in-frame sequences with V and J called. Part of the clones is not carried over; for the studies checked, unresolved V genes explain less than half of this, and the remainder is unexplained. That table furnishes V, J and clone size, whereas the DNA furnished D and trimming. Present in this sample are approximately 150,000 clones, 90% of which were seen just once. In total, the top ten clones hold around 2.9% of the sample.

This specimen's time point label, interpreted: baseline before first vaccination. Vaccinee samples came from UK trials COV001 and COV002, including a single-blind randomized controlled phase 2/3 trial of AZD1222 (ChAdOx1 nCoV-19) in healthy adults. Trial participant PBMC samples were collected at day 0 and day 28 after the second dose for TCRbeta chain sequencing. About this clone itself: No cognate antigen has been identified for it. Qualities for individual bases were not recorded, and no much larger clone is one base off.

This specimen was peripheral blood, taken on day 0 of AZD1222 vaccination. The source is an adult in good health.

The DNA sequence is TGTGCCAGCCGTTCCACTTCTCTCCCCACCTCCTACGAGCAGTACTTC. Translated, it gives CASRSTSLPTSYEQYF. The sequence links TRBV27 to TRBJ2-7; no D gene can be assigned with confidence. The germline V gene encodes CDR1 MNHEY and CDR2 SMNVEV (reference sequence). V gives up 8 bases and J gives up 0 bases, and the segment between their germline ends measures 20 bases. Its CDR3 holds 16 amino acids, cysteine through phenylalanine. Left in the record is the CDR3 DNA by itself, 48 bases read in frame from the first base.